The rows below give T cell receptor beta chains drawn from one sample of a study of technical replicates of blood from a few donors. This table comes from immunoSEQ multiplex PCR, and its TCRdb copy is limited to in-frame clones, with some not included. The sample has about 97,000 clones, roughly 95% seen once. The sequenced sample was T cells isolated from PBMCs. The receptor source for this set is a human donor in good health. The CDR3 runs from the conserved cysteine through the conserved F or W. A D gene is named only where the DNA matches it firmly.

>TRBV4-1|TRBJ2-5|-
TGCGCCAGCAGCCAAGACACAGGGTTTCAAGAGACCCAGTACTTC
CASSQDTGFQETQYF
>TRBV18|TRBJ2-7|-
TGTGCCAGCTCACCACAGCAGACTTACGAGCAGTACTTC
CASSPQQTYEQYF
>TRBV28|TRBJ2-4|TRBD1
TGTGCCAGCAGTCTCACTCTTTTGACAGGGGGCGCACGGATGGCCAAAAACATTCAGTACTTC
CASSLTLLTGGARMAKNIQYF
>TRBV14|TRBJ2-5|-
TGTGCCAGCAGCTCCTGGGGCCCTGGGGGGGCTAGAGAGACCCAGTACTTC
CASSSWGPGGARETQYF
>TRBV2|TRBJ2-2|-
TGTGCCAGCAGTGTTACAGCCGTTCGGGCGGGAGGGGAGCTGTTTTTT
CASSVTAVRAGGELFF
>TRBV5-1|TRBJ2-4|-
TGCGCCAGCAGCGTGGCTCAGGGGCGAGCCAAAAACATTCAGTACTTC
CASSVAQGRAKNIQYF
>TRBV4-2|TRBJ1-3|-
TGTGCGGCGGGAAGGTCTGGAAACACCATATATTTT
CAAGRSGNTIYF
>TRBV2|TRBJ2-3|TRBD1
TGTGCCAGTAACCGGGACAGGGGTGCAGATACGCAGTATTTT
CASNRDRGADTQYF
>TRBV9|TRBJ2-2|TRBD2
TGTGCCAGCAGCGGGGGGGGACTAGCGGCAACCGGGGAGCTGTTTTTT
CASSGGGLAATGELFF
>TRBV5-1|TRBJ2-5|TRBD1
TGCGCCACTAGGGACAGTCCCCAAGAGACCCAGTACTTC
CATRDSPQETQYF
>TRBV10-1|TRBJ2-1|TRBD1
TGCGCCAGCAGTGAAGGACAGGGGGTGAATGAGCAGTTCTTC
CASSEGQGVNEQFF
>TRBV23-1|TRBJ1-2|-
TGCGCCAGCGGGGGGGGTTGGGGCCACTATGGCTACACCTTC
CASGGGWGHYGYTF
>TRBV19|TRBJ2-5|TRBD2
TGTGCCAGTAGTATGTCCGGGACTAGCGGGAGTATGGCCCAGTACTTC
CASSMSGTSGSMAQYF
>TRBV2|TRBJ2-4|-
TGTGCCAGCAGCCCGTTCCCTAATAGAGCCAAAAACATTCAGTACTTC
CASSPFPNRAKNIQYF
>TRBV25-1|TRBJ2-7|TRBD1
TGTGCCAGCAGTCAGGGACAGGCCACCTACGAGCAGTACTTC
CASSQGQATYEQYF
>TRBV11-2|TRBJ1-1|-
TGTGCCAGCAGTTTACTGGGGGCGACTATGAACACTGAAGCTTTCTTT
CASSLLGATMNTEAFF
>TRBV6-1|TRBJ2-7|-
TGTGCCAGCAGTCCCATAGATTACGAGCAGTACTTC
CASSPIDYEQYF
>TRBV5-6|TRBJ1-1|-
TGTGCCAGCAGCTTGGTTCGGGACAAGAGGATGAACACTGAAGCTTTCTTT
CASSLVRDKRMNTEAFF
>TRBV6-1|TRBJ2-3|TRBD2
TGTGCCAGCAGTGGTAGGACTAGCGGGAGCACAGATACGCAGTATTTT
CASSGRTSGSTDTQYF
>TRBV5-6|TRBJ1-2|-
TGTGCCAGCAGCTTGGCCGACCTTTTGGGCCACACCGAGGGCTACACCTTC
CASSLADLLGHTEGYTF
>TRBV10-3|TRBJ1-1|-
TGTGCCATCAGTGATGGGAGAAACCCCGGGGACACTGAAGCTTTCTTT
CAISDGRNPGDTEAFF
>TRBV9|TRBJ1-5|-
TGTGCCAGCAGCGTAGGCGGGGGCGGCAATCAGCCCCAGCATTTT
CASSVGGGGNQPQHF
>TRBV19|TRBJ2-7|-
TGTGCCAGTAGCACGGGGGTGACCTACGAGCAGTACTTC
CASSTGVTYEQYF
>TRBV28|TRBJ1-4|-
TGTGCCAGCAGTGGCATAGTGGGCAGGATTTCAGAAAAACTGTTTTTT
CASSGIVGRISEKLFF
>TRBV18|TRBJ2-1|-
TGTGCCAGCTCACCACCGAATAGGGGCGAGTACAATGAGCAGTTCTTC
CASSPPNRGEYNEQFF
>TRBV5-1|TRBJ2-7|-
TGCGCCAGCAGCTCAGAAGGACATCTCCCACCGGGCGAGCAGTACTTC
CASSSEGHLPPGEQYF
>TRBV19|TRBJ2-7|-
TGTGCCAGTAGCATGGGGCAGTGGCGCGAGCAGTACTTC
CASSMGQWREQYF
>TRBV10-3|TRBJ2-1|TRBD2
TGTGCCATCACTAAGGTAGCGGGAGACGGTGAGCAGTTCTTC
CAITKVAGDGEQFF
>TRBV4-1|TRBJ2-1|-
TGCGCCAGCAGCCAACGCGGGTCCCCTGGCCACAATGAGCAGTTCTTC
CASSQRGSPGHNEQFF
>TRBV4-1|TRBJ1-2|-
TGCGCCAGCAGCCAAGATCGAGCCTATGGCTACACCTTC
CASSQDRAYGYTF
>TRBV4-2|TRBJ2-7|TRBD2
TGTGCCAGCAGCCAAGGGCTAGCGGGAGGGCCTATTCACGAGCAGTACTTC
CASSQGLAGGPIHEQYF
>TRBV9|TRBJ1-2|-
TGTGCCAGCAGCGTAGACTCAGGGGCTATAACGGGCTACACCTTC
CASSVDSGAITGYTF
>TRBV7-6|TRBJ2-5|-
TGTGCCAGCAGCTCCCCGGTCTCGAGAGAGACCCAGTACTTC
CASSSPVSRETQYF
>TRBV4-1|TRBJ2-7|-
TGCGCCAGCAGCCAAGCTACGAGCTCCTACGAGCAGTACTTC
CASSQATSSYEQYF
>TRBV5-6|TRBJ1-3|-
TGTGCCAGCACCCCCGGGGGTTTCTCTGGAAACACCATATATTTT
CASTPGGFSGNTIYF
>TRBV4-1|TRBJ1-1|-
TGCGCCAGCAGTTCCCAGGGAGGGACTGAAGCTTTCTTT
CASSSQGGTEAFF
>TRBV5-5|TRBJ2-7|-
TGTGCCAGCAGTTTGCCAGGGGAGAACTACGAGCAGTACTTC
CASSLPGENYEQYF
>TRBV7-2|TRBJ2-7|TRBD2
TGTGCCCGCGGGGGGAGGACCTCCTACGAGCAGTACTTC
CARGGRTSYEQYF
>TRBV9|TRBJ2-2|TRBD2
TGTGCCAGCAGCCCCCTTGGGGGACTAAACACCGGGGAGCTGTTTTTT
CASSPLGGLNTGELFF
>TRBV28|TRBJ1-2|-
TGTGCCACCCCCTCTGGGCAGCCTTTCTATGGCTACACCTTC
CATPSGQPFYGYTF
>TRBV5-5|TRBJ2-5|TRBD1
TGTGCCAGCGGTACAGGGGGGGAGACCCAGTACTTC
CASGTGGETQYF